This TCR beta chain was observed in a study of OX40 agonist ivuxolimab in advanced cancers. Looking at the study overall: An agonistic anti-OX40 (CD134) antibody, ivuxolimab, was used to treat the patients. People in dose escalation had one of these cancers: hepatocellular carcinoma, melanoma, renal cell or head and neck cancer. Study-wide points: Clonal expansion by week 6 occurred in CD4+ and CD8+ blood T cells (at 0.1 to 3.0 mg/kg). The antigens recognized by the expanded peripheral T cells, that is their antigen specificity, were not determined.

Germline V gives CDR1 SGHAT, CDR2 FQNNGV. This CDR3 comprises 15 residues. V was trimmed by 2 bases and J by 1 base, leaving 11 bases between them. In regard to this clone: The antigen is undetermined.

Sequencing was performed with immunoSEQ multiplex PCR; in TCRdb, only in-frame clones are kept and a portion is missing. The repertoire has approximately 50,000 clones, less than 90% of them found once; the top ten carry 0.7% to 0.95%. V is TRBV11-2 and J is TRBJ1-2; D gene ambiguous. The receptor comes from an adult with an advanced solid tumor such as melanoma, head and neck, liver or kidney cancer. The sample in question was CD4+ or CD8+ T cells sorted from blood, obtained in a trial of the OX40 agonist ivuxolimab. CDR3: CASSLSHRDNYGYTF. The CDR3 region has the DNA TGTGCCAGCAGCTTATCCCACAGAGATAACTATGGCTACACCTTC. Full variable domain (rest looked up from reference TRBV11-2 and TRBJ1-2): EAGVAQSPRYKIIEKRQSVAFWCNPISGHATLYWYQQILGQGPKLLIQFQNNGVVDDSQLPKDRFSAERLKGVDSTLKIQPAKLEDSAVYLCASSLSHRDNYGYTFGSGTRLTVV.